This is a list of T cell receptor beta chains from one sample in a study of T-cell reconstitution after alpha-beta-depleted transplantation in children. TCRdb independently ran MiXCR on the PCR reads; one entry per CDR3 protein. Seen here are about 500,000 distinct CDR3 sequences, 32% observed once, and the top ten hold under 3%. Sequenced material: PBMCs from the stem cell graft donor, taken from the stem cell graft. These receptors originate from a human donor who donated a stem cell graft to a child with aplastic anemia. Each CDR3 is given with its conserved first and last residue.

cdr3_length: 18; j_call: TRBJ2-1; v_call: TRBV12-3/TRBV12-4; cdr3_aa: CASSSGTSGRAEYNEQFF
cdr3_length: 15; j_call: TRBJ2-3; v_call: TRBV7-3; cdr3_aa: CASSSLAGAPDTQYF
cdr3_length: 15; j_call: TRBJ1-2; v_call: TRBV18; cdr3_aa: CASSPMKDRGFGYTF
cdr3_length: 17; j_call: TRBJ2-2; v_call: TRBV19; cdr3_aa: CASSMRTTGGNTGELFF
cdr3_length: 18; j_call: TRBJ2-6; v_call: TRBV4-1; cdr3_aa: CASSQDRQGVAGANVLTF
cdr3_length: 14; j_call: TRBJ2-5; v_call: TRBV15; cdr3_aa: CATSGGGAGETQYF
cdr3_length: 13; j_call: TRBJ2-5; v_call: TRBV28; cdr3_aa: CATNEREQETQYF
cdr3_length: 15; j_call: TRBJ2-7; v_call: TRBV28; cdr3_aa: CASSLKAGGAYEQYF
cdr3_length: 14; j_call: TRBJ1-1; v_call: TRBV20-1; cdr3_aa: CSASQAVSVREAFF
cdr3_length: 12; j_call: TRBJ1-2; v_call: TRBV12-3/TRBV12-4; cdr3_aa: CASTQIYYGYTF
cdr3_length: 17; j_call: TRBJ2-1; v_call: TRBV4-2; cdr3_aa: CASSQAAGTSGIDEQFF
cdr3_length: 15; j_call: TRBJ1-4; v_call: TRBV30; cdr3_aa: CAWSQDRATNEKLFF
cdr3_length: 15; j_call: TRBJ2-7; v_call: TRBV28; cdr3_aa: CASSAPGLAPYEQYF
cdr3_length: 17; j_call: TRBJ2-1; v_call: TRBV28; cdr3_aa: CAILTSPGTGTHNEQFF
cdr3_length: 15; j_call: TRBJ2-1; v_call: TRBV5-1; cdr3_aa: CASSDRLAGANEQFF
cdr3_length: 13; j_call: TRBJ2-6; v_call: TRBV20-1; cdr3_aa: CSGLLAGANVLTF
cdr3_length: 13; j_call: TRBJ1-2; v_call: TRBV25-1; cdr3_aa: CASSWDFNYGYTF
cdr3_length: 14; j_call: TRBJ2-1; v_call: TRBV18; cdr3_aa: CASSPQQGRDEQFF
cdr3_length: 13; j_call: TRBJ2-5; v_call: TRBV4-3; cdr3_aa: CASSGVRGETQYF
cdr3_length: 15; j_call: TRBJ2-1; v_call: TRBV18; cdr3_aa: CASSTGTGDQNEQFF
cdr3_length: 14; j_call: TRBJ2-1; v_call: TRBV27; cdr3_aa: CASSLAREKNEQFF
cdr3_length: 16; j_call: TRBJ2-1; v_call: TRBV4-1; cdr3_aa: CASSQERGSSYNEQFF
cdr3_length: 15; j_call: TRBJ2-3; v_call: TRBV7-2; cdr3_aa: CASSLAAGAGDTQYF
cdr3_length: 13; j_call: TRBJ1-1; v_call: TRBV5-1; cdr3_aa: CASSLARNTEAFF
cdr3_length: 16; j_call: TRBJ1-2; v_call: TRBV5-6; cdr3_aa: CASSSWTDISIRGYTF
cdr3_length: 20; j_call: TRBJ2-3; v_call: TRBV10-3; cdr3_aa: CAISEQFLGNSQRLTDTQYF
cdr3_length: 15; j_call: TRBJ2-3; v_call: TRBV9; cdr3_aa: CASSAGTVGTDTQYF
cdr3_length: 12; j_call: TRBJ1-1; v_call: TRBV28; cdr3_aa: CASTTPQGRAFF
cdr3_length: 15; j_call: TRBJ2-5; v_call: TRBV7-2; cdr3_aa: CASTVELAGVETQYF
cdr3_length: 15; j_call: TRBJ1-1; v_call: TRBV27; cdr3_aa: CASSQSEPGGTEAFF
cdr3_length: 13; j_call: TRBJ1-2; v_call: TRBV7-2; cdr3_aa: CASSFGAGSGYTF
cdr3_length: 11; j_call: TRBJ1-1; v_call: TRBV7-2; cdr3_aa: CASFRVGEAFF
cdr3_length: 14; j_call: TRBJ1-4; v_call: TRBV27; cdr3_aa: CASSSDRDHEKLFF
cdr3_length: 15; j_call: TRBJ2-1; v_call: TRBV9; cdr3_aa: CASSVSASRSNEQFF
cdr3_length: 16; j_call: TRBJ2-5; v_call: TRBV24-1; cdr3_aa: CATSDRLAGVQETQYF
cdr3_length: 15; j_call: TRBJ2-4; v_call: TRBV4-1; cdr3_aa: CASSQDRGSWNIQYF
cdr3_length: 15; j_call: TRBJ2-5; v_call: TRBV29-1; cdr3_aa: CSVFWELQAGETQYF
cdr3_length: 14; j_call: TRBJ1-4; v_call: TRBV28; cdr3_aa: CASTTGGPNEKLFF
cdr3_length: 17; j_call: TRBJ2-3; v_call: TRBV11-3; cdr3_aa: CASSPRTSGRIADTQYF